This T cell receptor (beta chain) was retrieved from a study of identifying expanded T cells in peripheral blood. Study-level points and caveats: Across healthy donors, higher total template counts meant significantly greater approximately 2-week count variance. Over approximately two and four weeks, about 15 and 19 clones changed, versus roughly 1.1 between replicates.

Clones were sequenced by immunoSEQ multiplex PCR, and TCRdb holds only the in-frame ones, with some missing. The sample lists under 150,000 clones; approximately 86% were seen once. Trimming left V 3 bases short and J 8 bases short, with 8 bases between. Germline V gives CDR1 SGDLS, CDR2 YYNGEE. The CDR3 loop spans 11 amino acids. Healthy donors had no documented immune events, such as infections, while sampled. This clone has just a few counts. Its specificity is not known. The V call is TRBV9, the J call TRBJ1-1; D is unclear. The sequence was collected from a person between 18 and 69 years old in good health. Sequencing was done on a sample of blood. CDR3 sequence: CASSASPEAFF. CDR3 coding DNA: TGTGCCAGCAGCGCCTCTCCAGAAGCTTTCTTT.